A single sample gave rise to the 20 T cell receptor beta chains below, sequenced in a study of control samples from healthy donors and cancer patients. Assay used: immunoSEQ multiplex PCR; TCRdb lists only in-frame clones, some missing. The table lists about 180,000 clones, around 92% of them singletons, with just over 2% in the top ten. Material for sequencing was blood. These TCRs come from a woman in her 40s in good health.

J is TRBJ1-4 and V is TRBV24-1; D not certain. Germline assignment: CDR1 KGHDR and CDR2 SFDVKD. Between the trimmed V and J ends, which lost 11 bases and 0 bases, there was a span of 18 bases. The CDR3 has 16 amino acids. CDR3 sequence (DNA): TGTGCCAACCGTACCTTGTTTCCAACAACTAATGAAAAACTGTTTTTT. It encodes CANRTLFPTTNEKLFF.

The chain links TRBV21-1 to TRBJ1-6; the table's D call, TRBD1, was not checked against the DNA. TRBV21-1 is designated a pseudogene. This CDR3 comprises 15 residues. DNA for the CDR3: TGTGCCAGCAGCAAAAGGACAGGGGAAAATTCACCCCTCCACTTT. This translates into CASSKRTGENSPLHF.

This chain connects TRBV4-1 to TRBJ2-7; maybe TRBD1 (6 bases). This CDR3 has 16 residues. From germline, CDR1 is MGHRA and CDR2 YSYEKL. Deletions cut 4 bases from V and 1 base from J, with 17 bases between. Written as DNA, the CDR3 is TGCGCCAGCAGCCGTCTCTACAGGGTAGGGTCCTACGAGCAGTACTTC. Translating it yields CASSRLYRVGSYEQYF.

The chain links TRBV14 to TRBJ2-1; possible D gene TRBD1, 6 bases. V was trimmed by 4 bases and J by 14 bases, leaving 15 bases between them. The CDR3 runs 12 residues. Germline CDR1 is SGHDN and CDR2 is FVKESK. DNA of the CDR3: TGTGCCAGCAGCCCCCAACAGGGTTTTAAGTTCTTC. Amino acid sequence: CASSPQQGFKFF.

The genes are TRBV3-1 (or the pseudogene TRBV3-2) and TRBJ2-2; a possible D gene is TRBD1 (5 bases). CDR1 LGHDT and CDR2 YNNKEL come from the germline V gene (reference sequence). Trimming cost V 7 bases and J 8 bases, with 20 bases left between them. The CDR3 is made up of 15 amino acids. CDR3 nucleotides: TGTGCCAGCAAGCAGGAGCAGGGCAGAGGTGGGGAGCTGTTTTTT. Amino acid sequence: CASKQEQGRGGELFF.

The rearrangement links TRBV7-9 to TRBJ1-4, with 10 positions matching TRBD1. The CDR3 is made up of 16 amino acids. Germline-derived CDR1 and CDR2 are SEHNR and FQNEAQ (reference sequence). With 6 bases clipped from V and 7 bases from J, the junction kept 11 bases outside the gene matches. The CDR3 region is CASSRPPGQGTEKLFF. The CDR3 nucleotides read TGTGCCAGCAGTCGCCCCCCGGGACAGGGGACTGAAAAACTGTTTTTT.

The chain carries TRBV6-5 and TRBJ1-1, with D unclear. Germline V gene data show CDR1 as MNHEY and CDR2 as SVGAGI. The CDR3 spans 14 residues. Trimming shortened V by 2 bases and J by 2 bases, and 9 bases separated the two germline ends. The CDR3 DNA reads TGTGCCAGCAGTTACGAACGCGGAAACACTGAAGCTTTCTTT. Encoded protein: CASSYERGNTEAFF.

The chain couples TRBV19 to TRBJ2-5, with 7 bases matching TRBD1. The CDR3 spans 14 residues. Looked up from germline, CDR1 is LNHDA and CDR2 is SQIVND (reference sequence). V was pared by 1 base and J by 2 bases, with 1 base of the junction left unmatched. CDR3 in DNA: TGTGCCAGTAGTATAGGGACAGGTCAAGAGACCCAGTACTTC. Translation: CASSIGTGQETQYF.

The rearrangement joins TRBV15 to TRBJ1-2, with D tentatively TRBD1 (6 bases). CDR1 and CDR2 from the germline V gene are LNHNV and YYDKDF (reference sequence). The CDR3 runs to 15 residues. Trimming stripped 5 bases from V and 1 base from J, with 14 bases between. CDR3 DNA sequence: TGTGCCACCAGCCGAGGGGGGGGCCTTAACTATGGCTACACCTTC. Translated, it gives CATSRGGGLNYGYTF.

Here the CDR3 reads CASSLDRYTEAFF. In DNA form, the CDR3 reads TGCGCCAGCAGCTTGGATAGGTACACTGAAGCTTTCTTT. J is TRBJ1-1 and V is TRBV5-1; D uncertain. Trimming removed 0 bases at V and 3 bases at J, with 6 bases between. Germline values: CDR1 SGHRS, CDR2 YFSETQ. The CDR3 extends over 13 amino acids.

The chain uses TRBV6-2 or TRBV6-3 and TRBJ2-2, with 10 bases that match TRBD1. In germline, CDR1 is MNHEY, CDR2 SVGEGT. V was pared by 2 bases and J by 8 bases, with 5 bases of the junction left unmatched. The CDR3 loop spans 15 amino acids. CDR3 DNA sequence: TGTGCCAGCAGTTACCTGGGACAGGGGATGGGGGAGCTGTTTTTT. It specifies CASSYLGQGMGELFF.

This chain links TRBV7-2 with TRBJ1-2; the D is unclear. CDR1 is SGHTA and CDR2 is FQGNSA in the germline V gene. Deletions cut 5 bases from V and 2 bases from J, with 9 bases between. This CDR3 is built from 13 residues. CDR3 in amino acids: CASSPSRNYGYTF. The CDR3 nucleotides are TGTGCCAGCAGCCCCTCAAGGAACTATGGCTACACCTTC.

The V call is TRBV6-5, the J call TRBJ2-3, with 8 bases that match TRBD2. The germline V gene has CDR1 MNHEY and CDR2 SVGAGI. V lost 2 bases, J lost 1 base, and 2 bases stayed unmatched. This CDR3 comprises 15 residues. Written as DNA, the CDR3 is TGTGCCAGCAGTTACGCTAGCGGGCGCACAGATACGCAGTATTTT. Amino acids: CASSYASGRTDTQYF.

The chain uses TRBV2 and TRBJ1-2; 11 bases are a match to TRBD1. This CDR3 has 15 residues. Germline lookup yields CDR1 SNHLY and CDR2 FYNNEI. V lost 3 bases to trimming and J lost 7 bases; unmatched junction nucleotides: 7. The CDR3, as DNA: TGTGCCAGCAGTGAGAGAGGACAGGGGGCGCGTGGCTACACCTTC. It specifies CASSERGQGARGYTF.

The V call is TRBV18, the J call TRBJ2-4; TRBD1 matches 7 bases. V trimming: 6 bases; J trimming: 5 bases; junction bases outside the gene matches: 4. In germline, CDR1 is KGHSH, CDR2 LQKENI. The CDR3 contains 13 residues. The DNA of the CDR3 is TGTGCCAGCTCGCGAACAGGGGAAAACATTCAGTACTTC. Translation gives CASSRTGENIQYF.

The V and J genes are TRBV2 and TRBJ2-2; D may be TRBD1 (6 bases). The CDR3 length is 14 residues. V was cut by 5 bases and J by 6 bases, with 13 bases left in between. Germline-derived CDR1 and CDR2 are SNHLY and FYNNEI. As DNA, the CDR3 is TGTGCCAGCAGTTTACAGGGTCTGGCCGGGGAGCTGTTTTTT. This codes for CASSLQGLAGELFF.

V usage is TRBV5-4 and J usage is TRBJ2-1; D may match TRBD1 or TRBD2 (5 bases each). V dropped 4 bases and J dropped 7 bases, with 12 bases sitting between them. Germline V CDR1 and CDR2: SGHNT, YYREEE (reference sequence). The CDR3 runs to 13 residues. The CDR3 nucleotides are TGTGCCAGCAGCGGGACGATCCGGAATGAGCAGTTCTTC. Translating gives CASSGTIRNEQFF.

The CDR3 DNA follows: TGTGCCAGTAGTAGAATGAACACTGAAGCTTTCTTT. It specifies CASSRMNTEAFF. The rearrangement joins TRBV19 to TRBJ1-1, with D uncertain. Germline V gene sequence: CDR1 LNHDA, CDR2 SQIVND (reference sequence). Trimming removed 4 bases at V and 0 bases at J, with 3 bases between. This CDR3 has 12 residues.

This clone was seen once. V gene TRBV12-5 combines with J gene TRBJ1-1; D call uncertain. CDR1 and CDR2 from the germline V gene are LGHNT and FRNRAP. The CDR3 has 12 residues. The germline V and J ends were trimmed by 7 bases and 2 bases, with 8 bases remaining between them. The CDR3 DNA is TGTGCTAGTGCCTGGGGTAACACTGAAGCTTTCTTT. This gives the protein CASAWGNTEAFF. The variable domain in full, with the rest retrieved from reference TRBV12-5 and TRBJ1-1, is DARVTQTPRHKVTEMGQEVTMRCQPILGHNTVFWYRQTMMQGLELLAYFRNRAPLDDSGMPKDRFSAEMPDATLATLKIQPSEPRDSAVYFCASAWGNTEAFFGQGTRLTVV.

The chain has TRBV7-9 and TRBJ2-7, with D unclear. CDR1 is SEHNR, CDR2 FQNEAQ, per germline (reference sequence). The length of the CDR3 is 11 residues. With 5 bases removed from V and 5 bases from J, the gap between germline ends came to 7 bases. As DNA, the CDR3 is TGTGCCAGCAGCCCACGGGACGAGCAGTACTTC. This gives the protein CASSPRDEQYF.